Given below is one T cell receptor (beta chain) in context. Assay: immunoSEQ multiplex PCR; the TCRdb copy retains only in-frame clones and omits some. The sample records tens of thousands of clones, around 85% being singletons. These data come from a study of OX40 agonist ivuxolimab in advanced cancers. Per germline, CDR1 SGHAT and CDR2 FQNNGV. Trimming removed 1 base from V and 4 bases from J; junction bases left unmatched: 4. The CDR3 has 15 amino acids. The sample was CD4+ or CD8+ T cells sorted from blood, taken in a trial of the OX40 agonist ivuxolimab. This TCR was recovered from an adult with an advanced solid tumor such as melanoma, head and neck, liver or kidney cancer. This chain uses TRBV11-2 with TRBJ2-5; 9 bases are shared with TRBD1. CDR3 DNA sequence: TGTGCCAGCAGCTTAGCCCGGACAGGGGTAGAGACCCAGTACTTC. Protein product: CASSLARTGVETQYF.